The 32 T cell receptor beta chains listed next were all sequenced from one sample in a study of blood T cell repertoires in COVID-19. Clones were read by immunoSEQ multiplex PCR, and TCRdb kept only the in-frame ones, dropping some. In the table there are about 200,000 clones, about nine tenths of which are singletons. Sample: peripheral blood. Receptors originate from a young man with active or convalescent COVID-19.

This rearrangement joins TRBV5-1 to TRBJ1-1, with a possible D match to TRBD1 (6 bases). Per germline, CDR1 SGHRS and CDR2 YFSETQ. Trimming removed 4 bases at V and 4 bases at J, with 23 bases between. CDR3 size: 17 residues. The CDR3 loop is CASSRVSAGAGGTEAFF. As DNA, the CDR3 is TGCGCCAGCAGCCGGGTCTCGGCGGGGGCTGGGGGCACTGAAGCTTTCTTT.

The rearrangement links TRBV5-6 to TRBJ2-7, with TRBD2 matching 9 bases. Trimming at V came to 2 bases and at J to 3 bases, leaving 3 bases not matched to a gene. The CDR3 has 14 residues. From germline, CDR1 is SGHDT and CDR2 YYEEEE. The CDR3 region is CASSLAGGLYEQYF. CDR3 bases: TGTGCCAGCAGCTTAGCGGGGGGACTCTACGAGCAGTACTTC.

The chain employs TRBV5-1 and TRBJ2-3, with 10 nucleotides matching TRBD2. The germline V gene has CDR1 SGHRS and CDR2 YFSETQ. CDR3 length: 15 residues. V lost 2 bases, J lost 2 bases, and 2 bases stayed unmatched. The CDR3 spells CASSFSGGFTDTQYF. CDR3 in DNA: TGCGCCAGCAGCTTTAGCGGGGGGTTCACAGATACGCAGTATTTT.

V and J are TRBV10-3 and TRBJ1-2, with D tentatively TRBD1 (5 bases). V lost 10 bases to trimming and J lost 4 bases, with 28 bases between them. Germline V gives CDR1 ENHRY, CDR2 SYGVKD. This CDR3 spans 17 amino acids. The CDR3 coding sequence is TGTGCCACGAGGCCCGACGGCTCGGGTCACGGGGGCTATGGCTACACCTTC. This sequence encodes CATRPDGSGHGGYGYTF.

The chain uses TRBV5-1 and TRBJ2-5; D remains unclear. CDR1 SGHRS and CDR2 YFSETQ come from the germline V gene. With 0 bases removed from V and 5 bases from J, the gap between germline ends came to 5 bases. This CDR3 is 12 amino acids long. This CDR3 is CASSLEAETQYF. In DNA form, the CDR3 reads TGCGCCAGCAGCTTGGAAGCGGAGACCCAGTACTTC.

The chain has TRBV6-5 and TRBJ1-2; 7 nucleotides agree with TRBD1. J lost 8 bases, V lost 6 bases, and 3 bases had no gene match. The CDR3 has 11 amino acids. The germline CDR1 and CDR2 sequences are MNHEY and SVGAGI. The CDR3 DNA reads as TGTGCCAGCAGCGGGACAGTCGGCTACACCTTC. It specifies CASSGTVGYTF.

The V and J genes are TRBV19 and TRBJ1-4; TRBD1 is a possible D gene (5 bases). The CDR3 covers 17 residues. With 3 bases removed from V and 0 bases from J, the gap between germline ends came to 14 bases. Looked up from germline, CDR1 is LNHDA and CDR2 is SQIVND (reference sequence). The CDR3 loop is CASSISVGAATNEKLFF. The CDR3 DNA follows: TGTGCCAGTAGTATTTCTGTTGGGGCTGCAACTAATGAAAAACTGTTTTTT. Supplemented by reference TRBV19 and TRBJ1-4, the full variable domain reads DGGITQSPKYLFRKEGQNVTLSCEQNLNHDAMYWYRQDPGQGLRLIYYSQIVNDFQKGDIAEGYSVSREKKESFPLTVTSAQKNPTAFYLCASSISVGAATNEKLFFGSGTQLSVL.

The gene calls are TRBV7-2 and TRBJ2-5; 9 nucleotides line up with TRBD2. The V segment lost 5 bases and the J segment 2 bases; nucleotides outside the gene matches: 18. The germline V gene encodes CDR1 SGHTA and CDR2 FQGNSA. The CDR3 loop spans 19 amino acids. The CDR3 coding sequence is TGTGCCAGCAGCCCCAGACAGAAGATAGCGGGGGAGAGACAAGAGACCCAGTACTTC. This gives the protein CASSPRQKIAGERQETQYF.

The rearrangement links TRBV2 to TRBJ2-1; the match to TRBD2 covers 11 bases. Germline trimming cut 5 bases from V and 5 bases from J; bases unmatched to any gene: 5. Looked up from germline, CDR1 is SNHLY and CDR2 is FYNNEI. The CDR3 spans 15 residues. The CDR3 DNA follows: TGTGCCAGCAGTCCCGGGACTAGCGGAAACAATGAGCAGTTCTTC. It translates to CASSPGTSGNNEQFF.

Only a few counts were recorded for this clone. This chain connects TRBV15 to TRBJ2-7, with 7 bases aligning to TRBD2. V shed 2 bases and J 6 bases; nucleotides not matched to a gene: 7. The CDR3 runs 14 residues. The germline V gene encodes CDR1 LNHNV and CDR2 YYDKDF (reference sequence). DNA of the CDR3: TGTGCCACCAGCAGACTAGCGGATTACTCCGAGCAGTACTTC. Protein sequence: CATSRLADYSEQYF.

The V gene is TRBV19, the J gene TRBJ1-4; TRBD1 matches 8 bases. Trimming cost V 7 bases and J 8 bases; bases outside gene matches: 6. Germline V gene sequence: CDR1 LNHDA, CDR2 SQIVND (reference sequence). The CDR3 loop spans 13 amino acids. The CDR3 DNA reads TGTGCCAGTACGACAGGGGAGTACGAAAAACTGTTTTTT. Translating it yields CASTTGEYEKLFF.

V is TRBV4-3 and J is TRBJ1-1; D gene unclear. The CDR3 spans 15 residues. The V gene lost 1 base and the J gene lost 3 bases, with 12 bases spanning the gap. Per the germline V gene, CDR1 is LGHNA and CDR2 is YSLEER. CDR3 protein: CASSQAMASDTEAFF. Here the CDR3 DNA reads TGCGCCAGCAGCCAAGCAATGGCATCCGACACTGAAGCTTTCTTT.

This clone was seen once. This rearrangement joins TRBV7-2 to TRBJ2-7; tentatively, D is TRBD2 (5 bases). This CDR3 comprises 16 residues. Germline V gives CDR1 SGHTA, CDR2 FQGNSA. V was shortened by 5 bases and J by 6 bases, with 23 bases between the two germline ends. The CDR3 DNA is TGTGCCAGCAGCCCCCCCGAGTGGAGGTCAAGGTCCGAGCAGTACTTC. Protein: CASSPPEWRSRSEQYF.

The chain couples TRBV7-3 to TRBJ1-1; maybe TRBD1 (6 bases). Germline CDR1 is SGHTA and CDR2 is FQGTGA. The CDR3 runs 14 residues. V was cut by 1 base and J by 5 bases, with 11 bases left in between. The CDR3 loop reads CASSLMGRGTEAFF. The CDR3 nucleotides are TGTGCCAGCAGCTTAATGGGCAGGGGAACTGAAGCTTTCTTT.

This clone came up once. The rearrangement links TRBV5-6 to TRBJ2-7; D is perhaps TRBD1 (5 bases). The V end was cut by 3 bases, the J end by 0 bases, with 13 bases between. The CDR3 spans 15 residues. From germline, CDR1 is SGHDT and CDR2 YYEEEE. DNA of the CDR3: TGTGCCAGCAGCTCGGACACCCTCAACTCCTACGAGCAGTACTTC. Protein product: CASSSDTLNSYEQYF.

V and J are TRBV3-1 (or the pseudogene TRBV3-2) and TRBJ1-2; TRBD1 might be the D (5 bases). Germline V gene lookup returns CDR1 LGHDT and CDR2 YNNKEL (reference sequence). The CDR3 is 11 amino acids. The germline V and J ends were trimmed by 5 bases and 8 bases, with 9 bases remaining between them. CDR3 in amino acids: CASSTGGGYTF. The CDR3 bases are TGTGCCAGCAGCACCGGGGGGGGCTACACCTTC.

The genes are TRBV2 and TRBJ1-5; TRBD1 aligns across 8 bases. The V gene end was trimmed by 7 bases and the J gene end by 4 bases; junction bases not matched to a gene: 6. Germline V lookup: CDR1 SNHLY, CDR2 FYNNEI. The CDR3 spans 14 residues. The chain's CDR3 is CASNLRQGNQPQHF. CDR3 sequence (DNA): TGTGCCAGCAACCTCCGACAGGGGAATCAGCCCCAGCATTTT.

The CDR3 here is CASTAGLAGIHYNEQFF. The CDR3, as DNA: TGTGCCAGCACGGCCGGGCTAGCGGGAATTCACTACAATGAGCAGTTCTTC. V usage is TRBV2 and J usage is TRBJ2-1; TRBD2 matches 9 bases. Per the germline V gene, CDR1 is SNHLY and CDR2 is FYNNEI. V dropped 7 bases and J dropped 3; count of bases not matched to a gene: 13. The CDR3 is 17 residues long.

This chain uses TRBV21-1 with TRBJ2-5; the D segment call TRBD1 is taken from the table without a DNA check. TRBV21-1 represents a pseudogene. The CDR3 contains 16 residues. CDR3 sequence reads: CASSKRDRVNQETQYF. CDR3 in DNA: TGTGCCAGCAGCAAAAGGGACAGAGTGAACCAAGAGACCCAGTACTTC.

The rearrangement uses TRBV4-2 and TRBJ2-7; 9 nucleotides line up with TRBD1. Germline loops: CDR1 LGHNA, CDR2 YNFKEQ. Germline trimming cut 0 bases from V and 2 bases from J; bases unmatched to any gene: 14. This CDR3 contains 19 residues. The CDR3 here is CASSQDPVRQGGLAYEQYF. The CDR3, as DNA: TGTGCCAGCAGCCAAGATCCGGTTCGACAGGGGGGATTAGCCTACGAGCAGTACTTC.

The gene calls are TRBV7-6 and TRBJ2-1; 12 nucleotides agree with TRBD2. Germline values: CDR1 SGHVS, CDR2 FNYEAQ. The V gene end was trimmed by 3 bases and the J gene end by 7 bases; junction bases not matched to a gene: 4. There are 15 residues in the CDR3. The CDR3 loop is CASSFLAGGRNEQFF. The DNA of the CDR3 is TGTGCCAGCAGCTTTCTAGCGGGGGGGAGGAATGAGCAGTTCTTC.

The rearrangement joins TRBV6-2 or TRBV6-3 to TRBJ2-1, with a possible D match to TRBD1 (6 bases). V lost 0 bases, J lost 4 bases, and 10 bases lay in between. This CDR3 region has 15 residues. Looked up from germline, CDR1 is MNHEY and CDR2 is SVGEGT. The CDR3 spells CASSYSRDTYNEQFF. As DNA, the CDR3 is TGTGCCAGCAGTTACTCCCGGGACACATACAATGAGCAGTTCTTC.

This clone was recorded a few times. The chain links TRBV5-1 to TRBJ1-2, with 8 bases fitting TRBD1. V trimming: 0 bases; J trimming: 5 bases; junction bases outside the gene matches: 6. The CDR3 runs to 15 residues. From germline, CDR1 is SGHRS and CDR2 YFSETQ. CDR3 in DNA: TGCGCCAGCAGCTTGGGGGGACAGGCGGGATATGGCTACACCTTC. As protein: CASSLGGQAGYGYTF.

The chain has TRBV30 and TRBJ1-1; D gene uncertain. V lost 5 bases and J lost 0, with 16 bases in between. CDR1 is GTSNPN and CDR2 is SVGIG in the germline V gene (reference sequence). There are 15 residues in the CDR3. The chain's CDR3 is CAWGRGKTMNTEAFF. CDR3 DNA sequence: TGTGCCTGGGGGAGAGGGAAAACGATGAACACTGAAGCTTTCTTT.

V and J are TRBV14 and TRBJ2-1, with D unresolved. Germline V gene lookup returns CDR1 SGHDN and CDR2 FVKESK. CDR3 length equals 14 residues. The V and J ends lost 4 bases and 8 bases respectively, with 15 bases between them. The CDR3 loop is CASSPSRLSHEQFF. CDR3 DNA sequence: TGTGCCAGCAGCCCATCCCGACTGAGCCATGAGCAGTTCTTC.

The chain links TRBV11-1 to TRBJ2-7; TRBD1 aligns across 7 bases. This CDR3 comprises 14 residues. Germline trimming cut 5 bases from V and 2 bases from J; bases unmatched to any gene: 6. Germline CDR1 and CDR2: SGHAT and FQDESV (reference sequence). The CDR3 loop reads CASSQRDSTYEQYF. The CDR3 DNA is TGTGCCAGCAGCCAACGGGACAGTACCTACGAGCAGTACTTC.

This chain connects TRBV7-9 to TRBJ2-3; no clear D gene. The CDR3 covers 13 residues. Per germline, CDR1 SEHNR and CDR2 FQNEAQ (reference sequence). Trimming shortened V by 5 bases and J by 5 bases, and 11 bases separated the two germline ends. The CDR3 here is CASSPGGGDTQYF. CDR3 bases: TGTGCCAGCAGCCCTGGCGGCGGAGATACGCAGTATTTT.

This sequence joins TRBV27 and TRBJ2-3; possible D gene TRBD2, 6 bases. The germline V and J ends were trimmed by 8 bases and 2 bases, with 14 bases remaining between them. Germline V gene data show CDR1 as MNHEY and CDR2 as SMNVEV (reference sequence). This CDR3 spans 14 amino acids. The DNA for the CDR3 is TGTGCCAGCTCCATCCCGGGACTCACAGATACGCAGTATTTT. It yields the protein CASSIPGLTDTQYF.

The chain employs TRBV5-1 and TRBJ2-3, with D perhaps TRBD2 (6 bases). V lost 0 bases and J lost 3, with 11 bases in between. CDR3 length: 15 amino acids. CDR1 SGHRS and CDR2 YFSETQ come from the germline V gene. CDR3: CASSLATGVTDTQYF. The CDR3 bases are TGCGCCAGCAGCTTGGCCACGGGGGTTACAGATACGCAGTATTTT.

CDR3 sequence reads: CASSPTTGANEQFF. The DNA of the CDR3 is TGTGCCAGCAGCCCGACGACAGGGGCCAATGAGCAGTTCTTC. The gene calls are TRBV14 and TRBJ2-1; 8 bases align to TRBD1. Trimming removed 4 bases from V and 6 bases from J; junction bases left unmatched: 5. Germline CDR1 is SGHDN and CDR2 is FVKESK. The CDR3 is 14 residues long.

The genes are TRBV24-1 and TRBJ1-2; perhaps TRBD1 as D (5 bases). V shed 3 bases and J shed 8 bases, with 18 bases lying between them. The CDR3 has 15 amino acids. CDR1 is KGHDR and CDR2 is SFDVKD in the germline V gene. Here the CDR3 DNA reads TGTGCCACCAGTGATCGCGGGGGGATGGCTAAGGGCTACACCTTC. Translation gives CATSDRGGMAKGYTF.

The chain joins TRBV5-1 to TRBJ2-1; 10 bases fit TRBD2. Germline CDR1 SGHRS, CDR2 YFSETQ. This CDR3 spans 16 amino acids. The V and J ends lost 1 base and 4 bases, in that order; junction bases with no gene match: 5. The chain's CDR3 is CASSLTGTSVYNEQFF. CDR3 bases: TGCGCCAGCAGCTTGACAGGGACTAGCGTTTACAATGAGCAGTTCTTC.